At least ten counts were recorded for the clone carrying this T cell receptor beta chain. Its antigen is not identified. These data originate in a study of glioma-infiltrating T cells. The iRepertoire nested amplicon-rescue multiplex PCR amplified TCR alpha and beta CDR3s from RNA. MiXCR, run by TCRdb on the multiplex PCR reads, gives a single entry per CDR3 protein. Of 100,000 to 150,000 distinct CDR3 sequences listed, roughly 20% are singletons. V lost 7 bases, J lost 5 bases, and 14 bases stayed unmatched. Germline assignment: CDR1 LNHDA and CDR2 SQIVND (reference sequence). The CDR3 is made up of 16 amino acids. Study-level results: Non-neoplastic patients had below-expected tissue-blood divergence, while all gliomas exceeded expectation.

This chain links TRBV19 with TRBJ1-5; 7 nucleotides align to TRBD1. The sample was glioma tissue, nonneoplastic brain tissue, or PBMCs (not recorded which). The source is a human donor with low-grade glioma or glioblastoma, undergoing nonglioma brain surgery, or in good health (not recorded which). For the CDR3, the DNA is TGTGCCAGTACCGAAAGGACAGGTTCGAGACATCAGCCCCAGCATTTT. Translation: CASTERTGSRHQPQHF.